These 8 T cell receptor beta chains came from one sample sequenced in a study of cytomegalovirus exposure and HLA in healthy donors. Researchers ran the PCR with 60 Vbeta and 13 Jbeta primers. TCRdb keeps only in-frame clones here, not all; method: immunoSEQ multiplex PCR. The table shows 120,000 or so clones, with approximately 75% occurring only once. Sequencing was done on a sample of PBMCs. The origin of the receptors is a man aged 35 to 55 in good health and CMV-seronegative.

V and J are TRBV28 and TRBJ2-1, with 13 bases aligning to TRBD2. The CDR3 is made up of 16 amino acids. CDR1 and CDR2 (germline): MDHEN, SYDVKM. V shed 6 bases and J 4 bases; nucleotides not matched to a gene: 6. This CDR3 is CASSPQLAGGYNEQFF. The CDR3 DNA sequence: TGTGCCAGCAGCCCCCAACTAGCGGGAGGGTACAATGAGCAGTTCTTC.

This clone was counted a few times. V and J are TRBV6-5 and TRBJ1-2; TRBD1 might be the D (6 bases). This CDR3 contains 14 residues. Germline V lookup: CDR1 MNHEY, CDR2 SVGAGI. Trimming cost V 3 bases and J 2 bases, with 10 bases left between them. The CDR3 sequence: CASSYQGHNYGYTF. CDR3 bases: TGTGCCAGCAGTTATCAGGGGCACAACTATGGCTACACCTTC.

This clone occurred a few times. The V and J genes are TRBV9 and TRBJ2-7; D may be TRBD1 (5 bases). The CDR3 consists of 14 residues. Trimming cost V 2 bases and J 3 bases, with 12 bases left between them. The germline CDR1 and CDR2 sequences are SGDLS and YYNGEE. The CDR3 loop reads CASSVGRASYEQYF. DNA for the CDR3: TGTGCCAGCAGCGTCGGCAGGGCTAGCTACGAGCAGTACTTC.

There are a few counts of this clone. At one boundary the junction diverges from the germline segment, which might be a read error. The J gene is TRBJ2-4, the V gene TRBV5-6; 10 bases agree with TRBD2. Germline lookup yields CDR1 SGHDT and CDR2 YYEEEE. The CDR3 is 16 amino acids. The CDR3 loop is CASRRSGGPTRNSQYF. Written as DNA, the CDR3 is TGTGCCAGCAGGCGTAGCGGGGGGCCCACTAGAAACAGTCAGTACTTC.

This clone was detected once. The rearrangement uses TRBV9 and TRBJ2-1; TRBD2 aligns across 14 bases. Trimming cost V 4 bases and J 4 bases; bases outside gene matches: 7. The CDR3 covers 17 residues. The germline CDR1 and CDR2 sequences are SGDLS and YYNGEE. The CDR3 here is CASSPGLAGGKYNEQFF. The CDR3 region has the DNA TGTGCCAGCAGCCCTGGACTAGCGGGAGGAAAATACAATGAGCAGTTCTTC.

The J gene is TRBJ2-5, the V gene TRBV30; D is perhaps TRBD2 (5 bases). V lost 0 bases and J lost 3, with 14 bases in between. Germline CDR1 reads GTSNPN; CDR2 reads SVGIG (reference sequence). The CDR3 runs 15 residues. The CDR3 loop is CAWSVQAVLEETQYF. DNA of the CDR3: TGTGCCTGGAGTGTACAAGCGGTACTTGAAGAGACCCAGTACTTC.

The chain links TRBV7-6 to TRBJ2-2; 8 bases map to TRBD1. Germline V gene data show CDR1 as SGHVS and CDR2 as FNYEAQ. The CDR3 sequence is 17 residues long. J lost 1 base, V lost 1 base, and 5 bases had no gene match. The CDR3 spells CASSLGAGTGNTGELFF. The CDR3 region has the DNA TGTGCCAGCAGCTTAGGGGCTGGGACAGGGAACACCGGGGAGCTGTTTTTT.

The CDR3 DNA reads as TGTGCCAGCAGTTTGGCAGGGCCGAACACTGAAGCTTTCTTT. Amino acids: CASSLAGPNTEAFF. The chain carries TRBV27 and TRBJ1-1; possibly TRBD1 for D (5 bases). Germline CDR1 reads MNHEY; CDR2 reads SMNVEV (reference sequence). The length of the CDR3 is 14 residues. Trimming cost V 3 bases and J 1 base, with 9 bases left between them.